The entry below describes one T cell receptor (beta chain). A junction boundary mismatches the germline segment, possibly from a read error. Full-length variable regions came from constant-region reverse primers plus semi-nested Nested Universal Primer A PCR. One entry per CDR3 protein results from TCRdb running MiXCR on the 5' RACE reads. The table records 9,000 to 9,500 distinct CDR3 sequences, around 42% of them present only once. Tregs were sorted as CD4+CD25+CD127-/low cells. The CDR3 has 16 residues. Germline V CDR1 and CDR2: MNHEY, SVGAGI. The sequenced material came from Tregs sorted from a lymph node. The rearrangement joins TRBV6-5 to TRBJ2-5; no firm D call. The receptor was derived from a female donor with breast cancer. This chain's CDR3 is CASSHSDTIGQETQYF. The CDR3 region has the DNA TGTGCCAGCAGTCACTCCGACACCATAGGCCAAGAGACCCAGTACTTC.